The next 21 T cell receptor beta chains were all read from a single sample in a study of shared clonotypes between healthy human individuals. The assay was immunoSEQ multiplex PCR, and TCRdb's table has in-frame clones only and misses some. The table shows about 2 million clones, with around 95% occurring only once. Sequencing was done on a sample of naive CD4+ T cells sorted from blood. The subset here: CD45RA+ positively selected. The receptor source for this set is a man between 18 and 35 years old in good health.

V usage is TRBV15 and J usage is TRBJ2-7, with D possibly matching TRBD2 (6 bases). Germline V CDR1 and CDR2: LNHNV, YYDKDF (reference sequence). This CDR3 has 16 residues. The V end lost 0 bases, the J end lost 3 bases, and 15 bases lay between the germline ends. In DNA form, the CDR3 reads TGTGCCACCAGCAGAGATTGGCAGGGAGGTCGCTACGAGCAGTACTTC. Protein: CATSRDWQGGRYEQYF.

Comment on this clone: This could be a read error, since a much larger clone is one nucleotide away. Other nucleotide sequences from this sample produce the same CDR3. The V gene is TRBV11-1, the J gene TRBJ1-1, with D possibly matching TRBD1 (5 bases). The CDR3 runs to 14 residues. The germline CDR1 and CDR2 sequences are SGHAT and FQDESV (reference sequence). Here the CDR3 reads CASSLDRGNTEAFF. The CDR3 DNA follows: TGTGCCAGCAGCCTAGACAGAGGAAACACTGAGGCTTTCTTT. Complete variable domain (other parts from reference TRBV11-1 and TRBJ1-1): EAEVAQSPRYKITEKSQAVAFWCDPISGHATLYWYRQILGQGPELLVQFQDESVVDDSQLPKDRFSAERLKGVDSTLKIQPAELGDSAMYLCASSLDRGNTEAFFGQGTRLTVV.

This chain links TRBV6-1 with TRBJ2-7; TRBD2 is a possible D gene (5 bases). CDR3 length: 14 residues. Germline loops: CDR1 MNHNS, CDR2 SASEGT. Trimming removed 5 bases at V and 4 bases at J, with 15 bases between. The DNA of the CDR3 is TGTGCCAGCAGTTTACCGGGAAGTAAGTACGAGCAGTACTTC. Protein sequence: CASSLPGSKYEQYF.

The sample holds one count of this clone. The gene calls are TRBV7-8 and TRBJ2-7; no firm D call. This CDR3 has 16 amino acids. Trimming left V 1 base short and J 0 bases short, with 13 bases between. The V gene's germline CDR1 is SGHVS and CDR2 FQNEAQ. Here the CDR3 reads CASSLGSPTISYEQYF. The DNA for the CDR3 is TGTGCCAGCAGCTTAGGGTCGCCGACAATCTCCTACGAGCAGTACTTC.

The gene calls are TRBV27 and TRBJ2-7; D gene unclear. CDR1 and CDR2 (germline): MNHEY, SMNVEV (reference sequence). This CDR3 region has 13 residues. Trimming shortened V by 2 bases and J by 10 bases, and 15 bases separated the two germline ends. The CDR3 is CASSLLGQFEQYF. For the CDR3, the DNA is TGTGCCAGCAGTTTACTTGGCCAGTTTGAACAGTACTTC.

Points on this clone: The sample carries other DNA sequences with the same CDR3. The genes are TRBV7-2 and TRBJ2-3, with 7 bases fitting TRBD2. With V trimmed by 6 bases and J by 2 bases, 5 bases remained unmatched. The germline V gene has CDR1 SGHTA and CDR2 FQGNSA. CDR3 length equals 14 residues. Written as DNA, the CDR3 is TGTGCCAGCAGTTCTAGCGGCTCCACAGATACGCAGTATTTT. It specifies CASSSSGSTDTQYF.

As regards this clone: Other nucleotide sequences in the sample specify the same CDR3. This chain uses TRBV5-1 with TRBJ2-7; D call uncertain. Germline loops: CDR1 SGHRS, CDR2 YFSETQ. The germline V and J ends were trimmed by 0 bases and 0 bases, with 7 bases remaining between them. This CDR3 spans 14 amino acids. The CDR3 bases are TGCGCCAGCAGCTTGGAGGGATCCTCCTACGAGCAGTACTTC. Amino acids: CASSLEGSSYEQYF.

The V and J genes are TRBV6-5 and TRBJ2-7; D is undetermined. The V and J ends lost 0 bases and 7 bases respectively, with 16 bases between them. This CDR3 region has 15 residues. Germline CDR1 reads MNHEY; CDR2 reads SVGAGI. The CDR3 nucleotides read TGTGCCAGCAGTTACTCGAGTTGGCCCCTGAGGGAGCAGTACTTC. Translation: CASSYSSWPLREQYF.

CDR3 loop: CASSLVWFRLAGEADTQYF. The DNA for the CDR3 is TGTGCCAGCAGCTTGGTGTGGTTCCGGCTAGCGGGAGAGGCAGATACGCAGTATTTT. The V gene is TRBV5-6, the J gene TRBJ2-3, with 10 bases identical to TRBD2. V shed 0 bases, J shed 4 bases, and the junction held 14 bases outside the gene matches. Germline CDR1 reads SGHDT; CDR2 reads YYEEEE. The length of the CDR3 is 19 residues.

V usage is TRBV6-5 and J usage is TRBJ1-1; D remains unclear. Trimming pared 10 bases from V and 8 bases from J, leaving 14 bases between. Germline values: CDR1 MNHEY, CDR2 SVGAGI. The CDR3 length is 11 residues. CDR3 in DNA: TGTGCCATCCCCGGATGGCAAGAAGCTTTCTTT. Residues: CAIPGWQEAFF.

V and J are TRBV18 and TRBJ1-5, with D unresolved. Per germline, CDR1 KGHSH and CDR2 LQKENI. Trimming took off 6 bases at V and 4 bases at J, with 10 bases between the two ends. The CDR3 is made up of 13 amino acids. The CDR3 reads CASSEDGNQPQHF. In DNA form, the CDR3 reads TGTGCCAGCTCCGAGGACGGAAATCAGCCCCAGCATTTT.

This chain links TRBV7-3 with TRBJ2-5; 7 positions match TRBD2. The germline gives CDR1 SGHTA, CDR2 FQGTGA. The CDR3 loop spans 16 amino acids. Germline trimming cut 5 bases from V and 4 bases from J; bases unmatched to any gene: 13. In DNA form, the CDR3 reads TGTGCCAGCAGCCCCGGGGGGAGCCTGAGTCGAGAGACCCAGTACTTC. Amino acids: CASSPGGSLSRETQYF.

The chain links TRBV6-5 to TRBJ1-2; the D is unclear. The germline CDR1 and CDR2 sequences are MNHEY and SVGAGI. The CDR3 loop spans 15 amino acids. The germline V and J ends were trimmed by 0 bases and 4 bases, with 12 bases remaining between them. CDR3 nucleotide sequence: TGTGCCAGCAGTTACTCGTTGCAGAAAACCTATGGCTACACCTTC. Amino acids: CASSYSLQKTYGYTF.

In the case of this clone: In the same sample, other DNA sequences code for this CDR3. V usage is TRBV11-2 and J usage is TRBJ2-3, with 12 bases fitting TRBD2. Looked up from germline, CDR1 is SGHAT and CDR2 is FQNNGV. The trim removed 5 bases at V and 0 bases at J, leaving 3 bases unmatched. The CDR3 runs to 16 residues. The CDR3 sequence is CASSPGLAGSTDTQYF. The DNA of the CDR3 is TGTGCCAGCAGCCCCGGACTAGCGGGAAGCACAGATACGCAGTATTTT.

This clone was seen a single time. The V call is TRBV2, the J call TRBJ2-6; D unresolved. Germline CDR1 is SNHLY and CDR2 is FYNNEI. The CDR3 runs to 16 residues. V was cut by 8 bases and J by 0 bases, with 14 bases left in between. In DNA, the CDR3 is TGTGCCAGCTCCCTCAATCTGGGCTCTGGGGCCAACGTCCTGACTTTC. It translates to CASSLNLGSGANVLTF.

In its sample, this clone was seen once. The chain employs TRBV7-3 and TRBJ2-2; 8 nucleotides align to TRBD1. Per the germline V gene, CDR1 is SGHTA and CDR2 is FQGTGA. This CDR3 is 16 amino acids long. V lost 5 bases, J lost 1 base, and 6 bases stayed unmatched. The CDR3 loop reads CASSRQGALNTGELFF. CDR3 nucleotides: TGTGCCAGCAGCCGCCAGGGGGCCCTGAACACCGGGGAGCTGTTTTTT. Filled out from reference TRBV7-3 and TRBJ2-2, the complete variable domain reads GAGVSQTPSNKVTEKGKYVELRCDPISGHTALYWYRQSLGQGPEFLIYFQGTGAADDSGLPNDRFFAVRPEGSVSTLKIQRTERGDSAVYLCASSRQGALNTGELFFGEGSRLTVL.

The rearrangement uses TRBV27 and TRBJ2-7; 13 bases match TRBD2. CDR1 and CDR2 from the germline V gene are MNHEY and SMNVEV (reference sequence). The CDR3 length is 16 residues. The J segment lost 5 bases and the V segment lost 3 bases, leaving 7 bases of the junction unmatched. The CDR3 bases are TGTGCCAGCAGTTTCGGCCGACTAGCGGGAGGCCACGAGCAGTACTTC. Encoded protein: CASSFGRLAGGHEQYF.

V is TRBV27 and J is TRBJ1-4; D is unresolved. V lost 7 bases to trimming and J lost 0 bases, with 12 bases between them. CDR1 is MNHEY, CDR2 SMNVEV, per germline (reference sequence). The CDR3 is 15 amino acids. This chain's CDR3 is CASKKRSTTNEKLFF. The DNA for the CDR3 is TGTGCCAGCAAGAAAAGGAGTACAACTAATGAAAAACTGTTTTTT. Complete variable domain (other parts from reference TRBV27 and TRBJ1-4): EAQVTQNPRYLITVTGKKLTVTCSQNMNHEYMSWYRQDPGLGLRQIYYSMNVEVTDKGDVPEGYKVSRKEKRNFPLILESPSPNQTSLYFCASKKRSTTNEKLFFGSGTQLSVL.

The gene calls are TRBV6-5 and TRBJ1-2; D may be TRBD1 (5 bases). Looked up from germline, CDR1 is MNHEY and CDR2 is SVGAGI. The CDR3 extends over 15 amino acids. Trimming took 0 bases from V and 4 from J, leaving 12 bases between them. CDR3 region: CASSYSSRGGYGYTF. The CDR3 DNA sequence: TGTGCCAGCAGTTACTCAAGTCGGGGGGGCTATGGCTACACCTTC.

The CDR3, as DNA: TGTGCCAGTAGTATAGAGGGGAGATCACCCCTCCACTTT. Translation gives CASSIEGRSPLHF. V is TRBV19 and J is TRBJ1-6; D is ambiguous. The CDR3 loop spans 13 amino acids. The ends were cut back, 0 bases at V and 10 bases at J, with 7 bases in the middle. CDR1 is LNHDA and CDR2 is SQIVND in the germline V gene (reference sequence).

J is TRBJ1-2 and V is TRBV30; TRBD1 matches 9 bases. CDR3 length: 15 amino acids. Germline CDR1 GTSNPN, CDR2 SVGIG (reference sequence). With 0 bases clipped from V and 5 bases from J, the junction kept 7 bases outside the gene matches. The CDR3, as DNA: TGTGCCTGGAGTGTAATCACAGGGGGCTTTTATGGCTACACCTTC. This gives the protein CAWSVITGGFYGYTF.